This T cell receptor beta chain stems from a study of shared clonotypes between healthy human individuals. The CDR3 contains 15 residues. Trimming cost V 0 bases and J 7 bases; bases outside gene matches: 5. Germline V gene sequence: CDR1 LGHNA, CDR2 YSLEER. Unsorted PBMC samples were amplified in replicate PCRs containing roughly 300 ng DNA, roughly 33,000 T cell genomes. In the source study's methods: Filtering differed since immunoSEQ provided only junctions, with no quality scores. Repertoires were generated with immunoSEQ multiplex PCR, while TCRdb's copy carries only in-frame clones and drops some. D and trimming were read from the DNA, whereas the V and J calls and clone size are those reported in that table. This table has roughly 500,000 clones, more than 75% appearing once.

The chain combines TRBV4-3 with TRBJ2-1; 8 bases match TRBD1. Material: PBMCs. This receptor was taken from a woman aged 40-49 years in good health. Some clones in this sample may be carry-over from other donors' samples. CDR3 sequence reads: CASSQDITGGNEQFF. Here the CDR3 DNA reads TGCGCCAGCAGCCAAGATATTACAGGGGGTAATGAGCAGTTCTTC.